This is a list of T cell receptor beta chains from one sample in a study of T-cell memory formation after mild COVID-19. TCRdb independently ran MiXCR on the 5' RACE reads; one entry per CDR3 protein. The profile covers 500,000 to 650,000 distinct CDR3 sequences, with about a fifth appearing a single time and approximately 8% taken by the ten largest. The sequenced sample was PBMCs or a T cell subset sorted from them (not recorded which). The receptors stem from an adult woman who had mild COVID-19 (a few samples of this study predate the infection). Cell type and time point are not known. CDR3s include the opening cysteine and the closing phenylalanine or tryptophan. The D gene is left open where the match is weak.

v_gene: TRBV9; d_gene: .; CDR3aa: CASSGRGGVSTDTQYF
v_gene: TRBV15; d_gene: .; CDR3aa: CATSRGKGRYTEAFF
v_gene: TRBV20-1; d_gene: .; CDR3aa: CSAGGPSTDTQYF
v_gene: TRBV5-1; d_gene: .; CDR3aa: CASSRSGTYEQYF
v_gene: TRBV4-1; d_gene: .; CDR3aa: CASSQISAETQYF
v_gene: TRBV6-1; d_gene: .; CDR3aa: CASVGQISTGELFF
v_gene: TRBV9; d_gene: TRBD2; CDR3aa: CASSVGLAGRYNEQFF
v_gene: TRBV12-3/TRBV12-4; d_gene: TRBD1; CDR3aa: CASTLGDRVTGELFF
v_gene: TRBV25-1; d_gene: TRBD2; CDR3aa: CASSAAGGPTDTQYF
v_gene: TRBV7-3; d_gene: TRBD2; CDR3aa: CASSLRRRGANNEQFF
v_gene: TRBV9; d_gene: .; CDR3aa: CASSVGSSDTQYF
v_gene: TRBV7-9; d_gene: .; CDR3aa: CASSLEVQVGTRPFF
v_gene: TRBV29-1; d_gene: .; CDR3aa: CSVGVVTEAFF
v_gene: TRBV5-1; d_gene: TRBD2; CDR3aa: CASSLEASGGQEQYF
v_gene: TRBV5-1; d_gene: .; CDR3aa: CASSFNGNTEAFF
v_gene: TRBV5-4; d_gene: TRBD1; CDR3aa: CASSFTGAGDTQYF
v_gene: TRBV12-3/TRBV12-4; d_gene: .; CDR3aa: CASSSPWNEQYF
v_gene: TRBV7-8; d_gene: .; CDR3aa: CASSGISGGQPQHF
v_gene: TRBV5-1; d_gene: .; CDR3aa: CASRLDISSGNTIYF
v_gene: TRBV5-1; d_gene: TRBD2; CDR3aa: CASSPPGRVANTGELFF
v_gene: TRBV7-3; d_gene: .; CDR3aa: CASSSQRRPGELFF
v_gene: TRBV25-1; d_gene: TRBD2; CDR3aa: CASSESGLAGVTGEQYF
v_gene: TRBV20-1; d_gene: TRBD2; CDR3aa: CSARGRLAGGSETQYF
v_gene: TRBV18; d_gene: .; CDR3aa: CASSASGARIYGYTF
v_gene: TRBV20-1; d_gene: TRBD2; CDR3aa: CSARPIRLAVYEQYF
v_gene: TRBV7-2; d_gene: TRBD1; CDR3aa: CASSSTGTGKSYEQYF
v_gene: TRBV5-1; d_gene: .; CDR3aa: CASSSRISYEQYF
v_gene: TRBV2; d_gene: TRBD2; CDR3aa: CASSESPLSGDSYEQYF
v_gene: TRBV5-6; d_gene: .; CDR3aa: CASSWGPPSRNQPQHF
v_gene: TRBV7-2; d_gene: .; CDR3aa: CASSLIIGGYTF
v_gene: TRBV27; d_gene: TRBD2; CDR3aa: CASSVTSGGDTDTQYF
v_gene: TRBV12-3/TRBV12-4; d_gene: TRBD1; CDR3aa: CASRTGIGSYNEQFF
v_gene: TRBV5-1; d_gene: .; CDR3aa: CASSLEGRSYEQYF
v_gene: TRBV5-1; d_gene: .; CDR3aa: CASSLSGNTSPLHF
v_gene: TRBV6-5; d_gene: .; CDR3aa: CASSPRTVAPVETQYF
v_gene: TRBV19; d_gene: .; CDR3aa: CASSMSIAARRKYF
v_gene: TRBV5-1; d_gene: .; CDR3aa: CASSLGRERPYNEQFF
v_gene: TRBV6-6; d_gene: .; CDR3aa: CASSISGGQTDTQYF
v_gene: TRBV20-1; d_gene: .; CDR3aa: CSAPTGKGLHQETQYF
v_gene: TRBV18; d_gene: .; CDR3aa: CASSNLPTRTHNNEQFF
v_gene: TRBV4-3; d_gene: .; CDR3aa: CASSQVEGSSGANVLTF
v_gene: TRBV28; d_gene: TRBD2; CDR3aa: CASSLLAGGGRSEQFF
v_gene: TRBV29-1; d_gene: TRBD1; CDR3aa: CSADRDSYNEQFF
v_gene: TRBV5-6; d_gene: .; CDR3aa: CASSLWAGSAYGYTF
v_gene: TRBV4-1; d_gene: TRBD2; CDR3aa: CASSQEPSRGGGETQYF
v_gene: TRBV20-1; d_gene: .; CDR3aa: CSAHPYREGNYGYTF
v_gene: TRBV7-2; d_gene: .; CDR3aa: CASSLGFSDYNEQFF
v_gene: TRBV5-1; d_gene: TRBD1; CDR3aa: CASSLKQGANTIYF
v_gene: TRBV29-1; d_gene: .; CDR3aa: CSVVGVNEQFF
v_gene: TRBV13; d_gene: .; CDR3aa: CASSLGLQTGELFF
v_gene: TRBV12-3/TRBV12-4; d_gene: .; CDR3aa: CASSARRSYRVWTGELFF
v_gene: TRBV6-4; d_gene: .; CDR3aa: CASSAMNTGELFF
v_gene: TRBV10-3; d_gene: .; CDR3aa: CAIWAGGSTDTQYF
v_gene: TRBV24-1; d_gene: .; CDR3aa: CATSVNSNTGELFF
v_gene: TRBV2; d_gene: .; CDR3aa: CASSEFRKGGETQYF